The T cell receptor beta chain described here comes from a study of blood T cell repertoires in COVID-19. Using immunoSEQ multiplex PCR, the repertoire was profiled, and TCRdb retains in-frame clones only, with some absent. The data hold roughly 100,000 clones, with roughly 79% observed a single time. The CDR3 contains 14 residues. The V gene's germline CDR1 is LNHDA and CDR2 SQIVND (reference sequence). The V gene lost 5 bases and the J gene lost 2 bases, with 12 bases spanning the gap. The receptor's source is a woman in her sixties or seventies with acute or convalescent COVID-19. The genes are TRBV19 and TRBJ1-2, with a possible D match to TRBD1 (6 bases). Material: peripheral blood. The DNA for the CDR3 is TGTGCCAGTAGTTTGACAGGAGGCAACTATGGCTACACCTTC. Its translation: CASSLTGGNYGYTF.